This TCR beta chain was sequenced during a study of blood T cell repertoires in COVID-19. Whole-study context: Samples came from the United States, Italy and Spain, spanning acute and convalescent COVID-19. Sources were T cells, B-cell-depleted T cells, or PBMCs; the material itself was cDNA or gDNA.

In the original processing: Cell counts per sample came from amplifying reference gene primers. Libraries were prepared by immunoSEQ multiplex PCR; TCRdb keeps only in-frame clonotypes and omits some of them. The D gene and trimming were derived from the DNA, and the V and J assignments and clone size from that table. The repertoire holds fewer than 200,000 clones, with 80% to 90% as singletons. The V and J ends lost 7 bases and 3 bases respectively, with 10 bases between them. Germline V gene sequence: CDR1 SNHLY, CDR2 FYNNEI. The CDR3 is 13 residues long. The chain has TRBV2 and TRBJ1-5; weak D call: TRBD1 (5 bases). This TCR derives from a man aged 40-50 years who had recovered from COVID-19. The specimen sequenced was peripheral blood. The DNA of the CDR3 is TGTGCCAGCAAGGCAGGGATCAATCAGCCCCAGCATTTT. Amino acid sequence: CASKAGINQPQHF.